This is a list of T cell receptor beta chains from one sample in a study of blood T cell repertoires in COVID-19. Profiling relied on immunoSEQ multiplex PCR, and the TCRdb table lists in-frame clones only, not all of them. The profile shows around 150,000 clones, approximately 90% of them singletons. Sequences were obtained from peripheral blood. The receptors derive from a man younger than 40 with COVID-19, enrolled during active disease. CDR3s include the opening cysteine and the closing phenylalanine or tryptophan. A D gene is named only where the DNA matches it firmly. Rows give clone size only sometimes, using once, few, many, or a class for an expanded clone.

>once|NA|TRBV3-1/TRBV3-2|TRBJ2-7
TGTGCCAGCAGCCAAGGAGGAGTCCCCCAGTACTTC
CASSQGGVPQYF
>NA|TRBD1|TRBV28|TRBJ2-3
TGTGCCAGCAGTACGGACAGGGTCACAGATACGCAGTATTTT
CASSTDRVTDTQYF
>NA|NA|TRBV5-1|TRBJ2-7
TGCGCCAGCAGCCCCGGAGGGGTATCCGGCTACGAGCAGTACTTC
CASSPGGVSGYEQYF
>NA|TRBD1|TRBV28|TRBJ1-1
TGTGCCAGCAGGTGGGGACAGCTGAACACTGAAGCTTTCTTT
CASRWGQLNTEAFF
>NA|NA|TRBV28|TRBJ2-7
TGTGCCAGCAATCGGAGGGACCCCTACGAGCAGTACTTC
CASNRRDPYEQYF
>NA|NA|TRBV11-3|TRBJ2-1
TGTGCCAGCAGCTTAGACAGGGGCACCAATGAGCAGTTCTTC
CASSLDRGTNEQFF
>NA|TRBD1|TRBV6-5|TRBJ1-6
TGTGCCAGCAGGGCCTATGGGACAGTCAATTCACCCCTCCACTTT
CASRAYGTVNSPLHF
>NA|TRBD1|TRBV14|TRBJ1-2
TGTGCCAGCAGCCAAGATCACAGGGGGGGACTCCGTGGCTACACCTTC
CASSQDHRGGLRGYTF
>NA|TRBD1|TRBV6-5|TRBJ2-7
TGTGCCAGCAGTTACCTGACAGGGGTCTCCTACGAGCAGTACTTC
CASSYLTGVSYEQYF
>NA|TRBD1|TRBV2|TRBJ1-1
TGTGCCAGCAGTCAGGGGGTGGTTGAAGCTTTCTTT
CASSQGVVEAFF
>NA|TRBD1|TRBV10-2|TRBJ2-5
TGCGCCACCTTATCCCACCGACAGGGGATACAAGAGACCCAGTACTTC
CATLSHRQGIQETQYF
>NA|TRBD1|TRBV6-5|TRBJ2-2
TGTGCCAGCACGACAGGGGGCGCCGACACCGGGGAGCTGTTTTTT
CASTTGGADTGELFF
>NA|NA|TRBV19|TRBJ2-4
TGTGCCAGTAGTATGAGATCGGAGGCCAAAAACATTCAGTACTTC
CASSMRSEAKNIQYF
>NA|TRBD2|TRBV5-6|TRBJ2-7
TGTGCCAGCACCACTCCTAGCGGGAATTACCACGAGCAGTACTTC
CASTTPSGNYHEQYF
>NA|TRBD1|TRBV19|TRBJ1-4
TGTGCCAGTAGTGATAGAGACAGGGCTACAAATGAAAAACTGTTTTTT
CASSDRDRATNEKLFF
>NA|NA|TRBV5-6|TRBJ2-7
TGTGCCAGCAGCCTCTTTGAATTAGGGGGTCGGCACGAGCAGTACTTC
CASSLFELGGRHEQYF
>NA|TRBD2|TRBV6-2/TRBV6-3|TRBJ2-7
TGTGCCAGCATTTCCTCGGCCGGGAGGGGCTACGAGCAGTACTTC
CASISSAGRGYEQYF
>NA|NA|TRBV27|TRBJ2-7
TGTGCCAGCAGTTTAAGGGCGGGGTACGAGCAGTACTTC
CASSLRAGYEQYF
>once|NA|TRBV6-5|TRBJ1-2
TGTGCCAGCAGCCCCAGGGGTCTTGGCTACACCTTC
CASSPRGLGYTF
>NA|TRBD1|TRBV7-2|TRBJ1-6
TGTGCCAGCAGCATGAGGACAGGGTATAATTCACCCCTCCACTTT
CASSMRTGYNSPLHF
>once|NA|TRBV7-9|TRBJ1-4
TGTGCCAGCAGCTTGATCGAGGGATTGCTATCTGCAACTAATGAAAAACTGTTTTTT
CASSLIEGLLSATNEKLFF
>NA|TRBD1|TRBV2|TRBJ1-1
TGTGCCAGCAAGAGAGGACAGGCTGAAGCTTTCTTT
CASKRGQAEAFF
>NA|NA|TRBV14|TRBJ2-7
TGTGCCAGCAGCCAGGGAATCAGGGGCACCTACGAGCAGTACTTC
CASSQGIRGTYEQYF
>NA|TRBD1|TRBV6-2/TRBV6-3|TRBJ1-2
TGTGCCAGCAGTTACTCAGGGACAGGGGCTGGAGGTAACTATGGCTACACCTTC
CASSYSGTGAGGNYGYTF
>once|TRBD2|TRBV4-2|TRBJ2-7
TGTGCCAGCAGCCCCCGCGGTAGCGGGAGAGACCACGAGCAGTACTTC
CASSPRGSGRDHEQYF
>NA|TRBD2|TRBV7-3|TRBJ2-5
TGTGCCAGCAGCTCGGGACTAGCGGGACAAGAGACCCAGTACTTC
CASSSGLAGQETQYF
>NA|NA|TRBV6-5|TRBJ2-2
TGTGCCAGCAGTTACGGGGAGCGCGCGACCGGGGAGCTGTTTTTT
CASSYGERATGELFF
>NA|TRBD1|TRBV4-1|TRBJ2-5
TGCGCCAGCAGCCAAGGACCAGGGGGCCAAGAGACCCAGTACTTC
CASSQGPGGQETQYF
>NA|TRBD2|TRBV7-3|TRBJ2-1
TGTGCCAGCAGCTACCTACTAGCGGGGGGTCAAGCGGCCTACAATGAGCAGTTCTTC
CASSYLLAGGQAAYNEQFF
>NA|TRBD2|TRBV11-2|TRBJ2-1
TGTGCCAGCAGCTTTCTAGCGGGCGTTTCCTACAATGAGCAGTTCTTC
CASSFLAGVSYNEQFF
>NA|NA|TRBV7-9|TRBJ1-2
TGTGCCAGCAGCCTACAGGGTGCGCCTGGCTACACCTTC
CASSLQGAPGYTF
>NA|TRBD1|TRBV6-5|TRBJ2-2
TGTGCCAGCAGTTATCAGGGGGCTCACCGGGAGCTGTTTTTT
CASSYQGAHRELFF
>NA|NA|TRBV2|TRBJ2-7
TGTGCCAGCAGTGCCGGTCTAGCCTCCTACGAGCAGTACTTC
CASSAGLASYEQYF
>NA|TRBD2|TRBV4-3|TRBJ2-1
TGCGCCAGCAGCGCCCGGGACTACCGGAATGAGCAGTTCTTC
CASSARDYRNEQFF
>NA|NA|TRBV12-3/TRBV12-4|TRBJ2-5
TGTGCCAGCTGCAAGAGTCAAGAGACCCAGTACTTC
CASCKSQETQYF
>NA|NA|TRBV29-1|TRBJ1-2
TGCAGCGTTGGCAGGAACTATGGCTACACCTTC
CSVGRNYGYTF
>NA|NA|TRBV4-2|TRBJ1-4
TGTGCCAGCAGCCCTCTATCCGAAAAACTGTTTTTT
CASSPLSEKLFF
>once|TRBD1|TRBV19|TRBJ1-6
TGTGCCAGTAGTATGTCAGGGGGCCACAATTCACCCCTCCACTTT
CASSMSGGHNSPLHF